The 15 T cell receptor beta chains listed next were all sequenced from one sample in a study of T cells after yellow fever vaccination. Each CDR3 protein gets one entry after TCRdb re-called the 5' RACE reads with MiXCR. This sample carries about 130,000 distinct CDR3 sequences, 8.9% of them seen once, and the ten largest clones take under 40%. Sequences were derived from CD8+ T cells sorted from PBMCs, sampled on the day of the yellow fever booster vaccination. The receptors originated from a man between 18 and 29 years old who received the YFV17D yellow fever vaccine.

The chain employs TRBV15 and TRBJ2-2, with D possibly being TRBD2 (7 bases). V was pared by 0 bases and J by 6 bases, with 14 bases between. The CDR3 consists of 16 residues. Germline loops: CDR1 LNHNV, CDR2 YYDKDF (reference sequence). CDR3 nucleotides: TGTGCCACCAGCAGAGACGGGGGGCTTTGGTCCGGGGAGCTGTTTTTT. This gives the protein CATSRDGGLWSGELFF.

This clonotype was counted a few times. The chain is built from TRBV19 and TRBJ1-1; D is undetermined. This CDR3 spans 11 amino acids. V lost 7 bases, J lost 1 base, and 4 bases lay in between. The germline CDR1 and CDR2 sequences are LNHDA and SQIVND (reference sequence). DNA of the CDR3: TGTGCCAGTAAGGAGAACACTGAAGCTTTCTTT. This sequence encodes CASKENTEAFF. The whole variable domain, remainder taken from reference TRBV19 and TRBJ1-1, is DGGITQSPKYLFRKEGQNVTLSCEQNLNHDAMYWYRQDPGQGLRLIYYSQIVNDFQKGDIAEGYSVSREKKESFPLTVTSAQKNPTAFYLCASKENTEAFFGQGTRLTVV.

V gene TRBV29-1 combines with J gene TRBJ1-2; tentative D call: TRBD1 (5 bases). Germline CDR1 SQVTM, CDR2 ANQGSEA. The CDR3 consists of 15 residues. V gave up 7 bases and J gave up 6 bases, with 24 bases separating them. CDR3 nucleotide sequence: TGCAGCGCGTTGGGTAAAAGACAGATCGGAGATGGCTACACCTTC. It encodes CSALGKRQIGDGYTF. Full variable domain (remainder filled in from reference TRBV29-1 and TRBJ1-2): SAVISQKPSRDICQRGTSLTIQCQVDSQVTMMFWYRQQPGQSLTLIATANQGSEATYESGFVIDKFPISRPNLTFSTLTVSNMSPEDSSIYLCSALGKRQIGDGYTFGSGTRLTVV.

This clonotype was detected a few times. This rearrangement joins TRBV7-3 to TRBJ2-3; D uncertain. The V end lost 7 bases, the J end lost 0 bases, and 14 bases lay between the germline ends. This CDR3 contains 15 residues. Germline V CDR1 and CDR2: SGHTA, FQGTGA. CDR3 sequence: CASTRVAASTDTQYF. CDR3 DNA sequence: TGTGCCAGCACCCGCGTGGCGGCTAGCACAGATACGCAGTATTTT.

The genes are TRBV6-5 and TRBJ1-4; D possibly corresponds to TRBD1 (5 bases). Trimming removed 2 bases from V and 0 bases from J, with 7 bases in between. The CDR3 is 15 residues long. The germline CDR1 and CDR2 sequences are MNHEY and SVGAGI. The DNA for the CDR3 is TGTGCCAGCAGTTACGGGGGTACAACTAATGAAAAACTGTTTTTT. Translating it yields CASSYGGTTNEKLFF.

The CDR3 DNA reads as TGTGCCAGTAGTATAGTGGGGGGGCCAGGATACAATGAGCAGTTCTTC. Residues: CASSIVGGPGYNEQFF. The chain links TRBV19 to TRBJ2-1, with D maybe TRBD2 (7 bases). The CDR3 runs 16 residues. V gave up 1 base and J gave up 4 bases, with 14 bases separating them. Germline V CDR1 and CDR2: LNHDA, SQIVND (reference sequence).

This clonotype showed up just a few times. The chain joins TRBV5-1 to TRBJ2-1, with D tentatively TRBD1 (5 bases). The length of the CDR3 is 15 residues. The germline CDR1 and CDR2 sequences are SGHRS and YFSETQ. V was cut by 1 base and J by 0 bases, with 8 bases left in between. CDR3 sequence (DNA): TGCGCCAGCAGCTTGAAGGGGAACTCCTACAATGAGCAGTTCTTC. This encodes CASSLKGNSYNEQFF.

This clonotype showed up just a few times. This CDR3 is CATSDLGGPYNEQFF. As DNA, the CDR3 is TGTGCCACCAGTGATTTGGGGGGCCCTTACAATGAGCAGTTCTTC. The chain recombines TRBV24-1 with TRBJ2-1, with D tentatively TRBD1 (6 bases). Germline V gives CDR1 KGHDR, CDR2 SFDVKD. The ends were cut back, 0 bases at V and 4 bases at J, with 9 bases in the middle. This CDR3 contains 15 residues.

This clonotype was counted ten times or more. This chain joins TRBV12-3 or TRBV12-4 and TRBJ2-1; D might be TRBD2 (5 bases). The V end lost 4 bases, the J end lost 0 bases, and 10 bases lay between the germline ends. The CDR3 spans 15 residues. CDR3: CASSSGTSSYNEQFF. For the CDR3, the DNA is TGTGCCAGCAGTTCGGGCACTAGCTCCTACAATGAGCAGTTCTTC.

In this sample, this clonotype turned up a few times. CDR3 sequence: CASSWGGIETGELFF. As DNA, the CDR3 is TGTGCCAGCAGTTGGGGGGGTATCGAGACCGGGGAGCTGTTTTTT. The rearrangement uses TRBV7-3 and TRBJ2-2, with 7 bases lining up with TRBD2. The J segment lost 5 bases and the V segment lost 6 bases, leaving 9 bases of the junction unmatched. CDR1 SGHTA and CDR2 FQGTGA come from the germline V gene. The CDR3 has 15 amino acids.

This clonotype has a handful of counts. The rearrangement links TRBV4-3 to TRBJ2-3; D perhaps matches TRBD1 (6 bases). Germline CDR1 and CDR2: LGHNA and YSLEER. The V end was cut by 5 bases, the J end by 5 bases, with 17 bases between. The CDR3 has 15 residues. The DNA of the CDR3 is TGCGCCAGCAGCTCCGGCAGGGGCAAGGGAGATACGCAGTATTTT. Encoded protein: CASSSGRGKGDTQYF.

This clonotype has more than one count but fewer than ten. V is TRBV4-2 and J is TRBJ1-3; TRBD1 is a possible D gene (5 bases). CDR3 length: 16 amino acids. Per germline, CDR1 LGHNA and CDR2 YNFKEQ. The V gene lost 1 base and the J gene lost 4 bases, with 14 bases spanning the gap. For the CDR3, the DNA is TGTGCCAGCAGCCAAGTTGCAGGGTTAGAAGGAAACACCATATATTTT. It translates to CASSQVAGLEGNTIYF.

The sample holds many counts of this clonotype. The gene calls are TRBV9 and TRBJ1-2; D call uncertain. CDR3 length: 14 amino acids. Germline V CDR1 and CDR2: SGDLS, YYNGEE. V was cut by 0 bases and J by 7 bases, with 13 bases left in between. CDR3 sequence reads: CASSVELNFGGYTF. DNA of the CDR3: TGTGCCAGCAGCGTAGAGTTAAATTTCGGTGGCTACACCTTC.

This clonotype was seen a few times. V and J are TRBV7-3 and TRBJ2-3; 10 nucleotides align to TRBD1. The CDR3 runs to 15 residues. The V segment lost 1 base and the J segment 3 bases; nucleotides outside the gene matches: 1. Germline V lookup: CDR1 SGHTA, CDR2 FQGTGA. CDR3 in amino acids: CASSLKGQGTDTQYF. The CDR3 DNA sequence: TGTGCCAGCAGCTTAAAGGGACAGGGGACAGATACGCAGTATTTT.

The rearrangement joins TRBV4-3 to TRBJ1-2; a possible D gene is TRBD1 (5 bases). CDR3 length: 17 amino acids. The V gene's germline CDR1 is LGHNA and CDR2 YSLEER. Deletions cut 1 base from V and 8 bases from J, with 23 bases between. The chain's CDR3 is CASSQVVARARVFGYTF. The CDR3 nucleotides read TGCGCCAGCAGCCAAGTCGTCGCCCGGGCCAGGGTTTTCGGCTACACCTTC.